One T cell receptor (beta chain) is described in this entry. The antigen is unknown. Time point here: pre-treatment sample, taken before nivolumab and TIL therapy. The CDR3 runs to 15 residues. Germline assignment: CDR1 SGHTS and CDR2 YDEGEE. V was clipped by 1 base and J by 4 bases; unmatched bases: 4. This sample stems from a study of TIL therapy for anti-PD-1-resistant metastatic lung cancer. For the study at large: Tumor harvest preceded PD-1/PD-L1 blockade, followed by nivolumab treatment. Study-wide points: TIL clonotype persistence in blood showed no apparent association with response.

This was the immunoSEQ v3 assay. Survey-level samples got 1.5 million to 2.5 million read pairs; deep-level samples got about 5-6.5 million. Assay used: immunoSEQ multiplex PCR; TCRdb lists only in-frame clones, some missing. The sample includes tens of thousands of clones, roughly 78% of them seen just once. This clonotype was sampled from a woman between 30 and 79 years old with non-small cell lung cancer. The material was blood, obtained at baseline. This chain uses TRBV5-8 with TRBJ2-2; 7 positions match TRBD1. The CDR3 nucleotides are TGTGCCAGCAGCTTGTCCAACAGGGGCACCGGGGAGCTGTTTTTT. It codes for CASSLSNRGTGELFF.